Below, 4 T cell receptor beta chains from the same sample are listed, as sequenced in a study of identifying expanded T cells in peripheral blood. Produced via immunoSEQ multiplex PCR; TCRdb's table is partial and in-frame only. The sample lists about 82,000 clones; around nine tenths were seen once. The material sequenced was blood. These receptors originate from a person between 18 and 69 years old in good health.

This sequence joins TRBV7-9 and TRBJ1-1; TRBD1 might be the D (5 bases). Trimming shortened V by 5 bases and J by 5 bases, and 15 bases separated the two germline ends. The germline gives CDR1 SEHNR, CDR2 FQNEAQ (reference sequence). This CDR3 spans 14 amino acids. The CDR3 DNA follows: TGTGCCAGCAGCATTACACGGGGGAGGACTGAAGCTTTCTTT. It specifies CASSITRGRTEAFF.

The chain is built from TRBV5-1 and TRBJ2-2; maybe TRBD1 (6 bases). Germline-derived CDR1 and CDR2 are SGHRS and YFSETQ. CDR3 size: 17 residues. V lost 0 bases, J lost 2 bases, and 14 bases lay in between. This chain's CDR3 is CASSLAGQRINTGELFF. The CDR3, as DNA: TGCGCCAGCAGCTTGGCCGGACAGAGAATAAACACCGGGGAGCTGTTTTTT.

In its sample, this clone was seen once. This chain joins TRBV2 and TRBJ2-7; D uncertain. The CDR3 contains 11 residues. Looked up from germline, CDR1 is SNHLY and CDR2 is FYNNEI. V was clipped by 7 bases and J by 6 bases, with 10 bases between them. CDR3 in amino acids: CASNSKFEQYF. For the CDR3, the DNA is TGTGCCAGCAATTCTAAGTTCGAGCAGTACTTC.

V usage is TRBV5-5 and J usage is TRBJ2-1; 10 nucleotides match TRBD2. The germline V gene has CDR1 SGHKS and CDR2 YYEKEE (reference sequence). This CDR3 spans 16 amino acids. Trimming at V came to 7 bases and at J to 8 bases, leaving 15 bases not matched to a gene. Here the CDR3 reads CASAPGSGGPWDEQFF. In DNA, the CDR3 is TGTGCCAGCGCTCCGGGTAGCGGGGGGCCCTGGGATGAGCAGTTCTTC.